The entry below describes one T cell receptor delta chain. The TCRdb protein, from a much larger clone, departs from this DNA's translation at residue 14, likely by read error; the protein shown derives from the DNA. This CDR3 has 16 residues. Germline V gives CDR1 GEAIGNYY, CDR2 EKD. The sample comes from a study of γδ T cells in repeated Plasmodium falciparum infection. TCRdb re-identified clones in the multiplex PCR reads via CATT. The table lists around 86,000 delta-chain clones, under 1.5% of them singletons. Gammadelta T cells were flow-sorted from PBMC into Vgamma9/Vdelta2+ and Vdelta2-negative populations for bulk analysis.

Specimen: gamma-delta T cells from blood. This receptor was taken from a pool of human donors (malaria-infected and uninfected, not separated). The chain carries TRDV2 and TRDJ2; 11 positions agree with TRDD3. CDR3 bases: TGTGCCTGTGACAGAGTACTGGGGGATATGACAGCACAACCCTTCTTT. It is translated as CACDRVLGDMTAQPFF.